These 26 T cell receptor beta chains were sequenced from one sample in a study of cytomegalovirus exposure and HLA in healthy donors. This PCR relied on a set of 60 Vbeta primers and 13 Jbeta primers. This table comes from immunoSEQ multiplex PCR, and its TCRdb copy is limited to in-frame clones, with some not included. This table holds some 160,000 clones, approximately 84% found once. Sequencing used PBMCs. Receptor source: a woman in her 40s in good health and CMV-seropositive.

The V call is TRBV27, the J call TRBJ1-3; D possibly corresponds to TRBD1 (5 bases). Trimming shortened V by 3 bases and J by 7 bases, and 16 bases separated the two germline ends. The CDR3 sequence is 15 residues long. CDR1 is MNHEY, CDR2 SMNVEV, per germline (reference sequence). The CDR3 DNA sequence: TGTGCCAGCAGTTTTTCAGGGAAGGTTGGGAACACCATATATTTT. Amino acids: CASSFSGKVGNTIYF.

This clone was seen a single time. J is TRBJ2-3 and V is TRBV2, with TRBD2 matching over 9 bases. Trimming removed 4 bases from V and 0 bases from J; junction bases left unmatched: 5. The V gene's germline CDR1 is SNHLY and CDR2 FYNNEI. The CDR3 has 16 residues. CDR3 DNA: TGTGCCAGCAGTGCTAGCGGGGCAATAAGCACAGATACGCAGTATTTT. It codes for CASSASGAISTDTQYF. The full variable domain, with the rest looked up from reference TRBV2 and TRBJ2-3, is EPEVTQTPSHQVTQMGQEVILRCVPISNHLYFYWYRQILGQKVEFLVSFYNNEISEKSEIFDDQFSVERPDGSNFTLKIRSTKLEDSAMYFCASSASGAISTDTQYFGPGTRLTVL.

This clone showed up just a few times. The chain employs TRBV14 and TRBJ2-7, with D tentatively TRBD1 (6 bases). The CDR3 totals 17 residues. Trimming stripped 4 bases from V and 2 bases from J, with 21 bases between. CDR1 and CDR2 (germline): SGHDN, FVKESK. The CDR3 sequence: CASSRGKGSGDTYEQYF. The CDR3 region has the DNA TGTGCCAGCAGCCGGGGAAAAGGGTCCGGGGACACCTACGAGCAGTACTTC.

The DNA for the CDR3 is TGTGCCAGCAGCCGGGACAGGGCTACAATGTATGGCTACACCTTC. Its translation: CASSRDRATMYGYTF. The V call is TRBV14, the J call TRBJ1-2; 9 bases line up with TRBD1. The CDR3 is made up of 15 amino acids. CDR1 is SGHDN and CDR2 is FVKESK in the germline V gene. V dropped 4 bases and J dropped 5; count of bases not matched to a gene: 8.

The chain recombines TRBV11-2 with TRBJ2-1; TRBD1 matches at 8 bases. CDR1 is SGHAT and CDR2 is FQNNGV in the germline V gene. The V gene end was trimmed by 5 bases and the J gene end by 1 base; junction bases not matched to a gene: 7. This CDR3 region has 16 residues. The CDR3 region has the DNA TGTGCCAGCAGCCCCCACACAGGGGGTTCCTACAATGAGCAGTTCTTC. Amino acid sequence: CASSPHTGGSYNEQFF.

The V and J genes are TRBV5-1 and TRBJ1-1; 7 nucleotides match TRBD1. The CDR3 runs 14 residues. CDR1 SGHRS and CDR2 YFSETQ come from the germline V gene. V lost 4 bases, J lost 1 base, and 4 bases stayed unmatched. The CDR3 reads CASSRGTENTEAFF. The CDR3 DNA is TGCGCCAGCAGCCGGGGGACAGAGAACACTGAAGCTTTCTTT.

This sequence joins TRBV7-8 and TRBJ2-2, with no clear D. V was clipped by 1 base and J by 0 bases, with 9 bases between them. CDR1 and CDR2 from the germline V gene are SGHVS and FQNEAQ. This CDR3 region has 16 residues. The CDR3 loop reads CASSLGAVPNTGELFF. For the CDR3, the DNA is TGTGCCAGCAGCTTAGGGGCAGTACCGAACACCGGGGAGCTGTTTTTT.

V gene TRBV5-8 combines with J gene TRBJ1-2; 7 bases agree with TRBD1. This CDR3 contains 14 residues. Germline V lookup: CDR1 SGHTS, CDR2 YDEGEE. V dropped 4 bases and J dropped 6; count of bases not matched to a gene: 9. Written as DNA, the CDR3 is TGTGCCAGCAGCCCCGGGACAGTCGTTCATGGCTACACCTTC. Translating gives CASSPGTVVHGYTF.

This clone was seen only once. CDR3 DNA sequence: TGTGCCAGCAGCTTGGTTGGCGGGGGGGCCGCCGGGGAGCTGTTTTTT. This sequence encodes CASSLVGGGAAGELFF. The V call is TRBV5-4, the J call TRBJ2-2; 9 bases line up with TRBD2. CDR1 and CDR2 (germline): SGHNT, YYREEE (reference sequence). The ends lost 0 bases at V and 6 bases at J; junction bases unmatched: 6. This CDR3 contains 16 residues.

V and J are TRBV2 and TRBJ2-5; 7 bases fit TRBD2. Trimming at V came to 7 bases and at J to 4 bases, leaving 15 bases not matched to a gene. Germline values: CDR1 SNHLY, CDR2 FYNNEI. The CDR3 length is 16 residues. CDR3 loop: CASKMSGVIVTETQYF. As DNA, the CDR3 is TGTGCCAGCAAGATGAGCGGGGTTATAGTCACAGAGACCCAGTACTTC.

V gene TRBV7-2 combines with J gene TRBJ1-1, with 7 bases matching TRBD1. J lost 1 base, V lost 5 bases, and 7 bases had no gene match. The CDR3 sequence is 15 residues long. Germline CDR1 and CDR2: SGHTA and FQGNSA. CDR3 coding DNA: TGTGCCAGCAGCCGACAGGGAGCCCAGAACACTGAAGCTTTCTTT. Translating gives CASSRQGAQNTEAFF. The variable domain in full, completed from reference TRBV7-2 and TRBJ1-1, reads GAGVSQSPSNKVTEKGKDVELRCDPISGHTALYWYRQSLGQGLEFLIYFQGNSAPDKSGLPSDRFSAERTGGSVSTLTIQRTQQEDSAVYLCASSRQGAQNTEAFFGQGTRLTVV.

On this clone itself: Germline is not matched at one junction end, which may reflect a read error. This chain's CDR3 is CTSSYSSAGNTDTQYF. The CDR3 DNA follows: TGTACCAGCAGTTACTCGAGTGCGGGGAACACAGATACGCAGTATTTT. The chain uses TRBV6-6 and TRBJ2-3, with D possibly TRBD2 on 6 matching bases. The CDR3 runs to 16 residues. CDR1 is MNHNY and CDR2 is SVGAGI in the germline V gene (reference sequence).

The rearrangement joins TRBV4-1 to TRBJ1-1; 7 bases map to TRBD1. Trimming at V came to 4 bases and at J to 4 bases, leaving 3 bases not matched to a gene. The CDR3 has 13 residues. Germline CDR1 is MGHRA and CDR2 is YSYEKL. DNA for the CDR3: TGCGCCAGCAGCCTTGACAGGGTCACTGAAGCTTTCTTT. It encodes CASSLDRVTEAFF.

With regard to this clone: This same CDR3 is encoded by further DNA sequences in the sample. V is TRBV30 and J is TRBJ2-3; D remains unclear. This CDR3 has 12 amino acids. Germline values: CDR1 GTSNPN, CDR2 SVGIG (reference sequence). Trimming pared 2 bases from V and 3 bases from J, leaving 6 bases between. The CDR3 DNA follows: TGTGCCTGGAGTCCCGGGACAGATACGCAGTATTTT. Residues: CAWSPGTDTQYF. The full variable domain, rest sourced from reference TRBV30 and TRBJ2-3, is SQTIHQWPATLVQPVGSPLSLECTVEGTSNPNLYWYRQAAGRGLQLLFYSVGIGQISSEVPQNLSASRPQDRQFILSSKKLLLSDSGFYLCAWSPGTDTQYFGPGTRLTVL.

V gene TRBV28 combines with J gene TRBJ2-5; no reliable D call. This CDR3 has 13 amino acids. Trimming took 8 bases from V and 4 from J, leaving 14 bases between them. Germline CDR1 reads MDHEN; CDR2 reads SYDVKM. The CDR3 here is CASGDRVPETQYF. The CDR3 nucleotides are TGTGCCAGCGGTGACCGGGTCCCAGAGACCCAGTACTTC.

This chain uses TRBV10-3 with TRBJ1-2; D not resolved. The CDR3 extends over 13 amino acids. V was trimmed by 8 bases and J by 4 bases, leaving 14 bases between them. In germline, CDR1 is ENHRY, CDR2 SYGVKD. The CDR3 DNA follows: TGTGCCATCTCTTATCCGCCCAGCTATGGCTACACCTTC. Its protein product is CAISYPPSYGYTF.

CDR3 sequence (DNA): TGTGCCAGCAGAGGGACAGGCACAGATACGCAGTATTTT. It encodes CASRGTGTDTQYF. The chain carries TRBV5-4 and TRBJ2-3; 7 positions agree with TRBD1. The CDR3 covers 13 residues. Germline assignment: CDR1 SGHNT and CDR2 YYREEE (reference sequence). Trimming took 5 bases from V and 1 from J; bases not matched to a gene: 1. Looking up the rest from reference TRBV5-4 and TRBJ2-3 gives the full variable domain: ETGVTQSPTHLIKTRGQQVTLRCSSQSGHNTVSWYQQALGQGPQFIFQYYREEENGRGNFPPRFSGLQFPNYSSELNVNALELDDSALYLCASRGTGTDTQYFGPGTRLTVL.

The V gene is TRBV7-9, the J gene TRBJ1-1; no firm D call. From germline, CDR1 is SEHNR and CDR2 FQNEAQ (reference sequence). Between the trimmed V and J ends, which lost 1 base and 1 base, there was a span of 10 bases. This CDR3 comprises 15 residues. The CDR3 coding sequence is TGTGCCAGCAGCTTAGGCTCACAGAGGAACACTGAAGCTTTCTTT. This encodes CASSLGSQRNTEAFF.

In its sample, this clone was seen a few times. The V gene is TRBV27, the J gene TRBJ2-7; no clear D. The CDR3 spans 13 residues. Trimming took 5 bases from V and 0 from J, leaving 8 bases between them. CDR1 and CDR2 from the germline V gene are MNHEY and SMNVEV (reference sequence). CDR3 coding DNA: TGTGCCAGCAGTCCCACGGTCTCCTACGAGCAGTACTTC. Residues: CASSPTVSYEQYF.

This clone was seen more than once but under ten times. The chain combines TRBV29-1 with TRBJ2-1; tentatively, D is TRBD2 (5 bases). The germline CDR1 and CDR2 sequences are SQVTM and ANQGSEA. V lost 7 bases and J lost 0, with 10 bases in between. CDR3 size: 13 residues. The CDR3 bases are TGCAGCGGAGCGGCCAGCTCCTACAATGAGCAGTTCTTC. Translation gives CSGAASSYNEQFF.

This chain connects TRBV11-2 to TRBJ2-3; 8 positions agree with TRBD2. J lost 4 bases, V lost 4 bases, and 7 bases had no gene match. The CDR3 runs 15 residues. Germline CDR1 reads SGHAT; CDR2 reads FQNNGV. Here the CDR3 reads CASSSHSGASDTQYF. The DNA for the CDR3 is TGTGCCAGCAGCTCACATAGCGGGGCCTCAGATACGCAGTATTTT.

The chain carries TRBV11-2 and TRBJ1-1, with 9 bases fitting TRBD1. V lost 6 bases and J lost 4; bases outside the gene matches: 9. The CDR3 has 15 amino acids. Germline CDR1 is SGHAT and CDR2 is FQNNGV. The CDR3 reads CASRRQTGGGTEAFF. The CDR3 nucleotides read TGTGCCAGCAGACGCCAGACAGGGGGAGGCACTGAAGCTTTCTTT.

CDR3 loop: CAWSETGLNEKLFF. CDR3 nucleotide sequence: TGTGCCTGGAGTGAGACAGGACTTAATGAAAAACTGTTTTTT. This chain joins TRBV30 and TRBJ1-4, with TRBD1 as a possible D gene (6 bases). V was pared by 1 base and J by 4 bases, with 10 bases between. Looked up from germline, CDR1 is GTSNPN and CDR2 is SVGIG (reference sequence). The CDR3 spans 14 residues.

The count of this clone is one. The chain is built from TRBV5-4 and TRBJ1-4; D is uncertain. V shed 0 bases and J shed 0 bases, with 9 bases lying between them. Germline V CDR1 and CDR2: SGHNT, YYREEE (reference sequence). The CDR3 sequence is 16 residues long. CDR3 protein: CASSLEPASTNEKLFF. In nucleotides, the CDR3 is TGTGCCAGCAGCTTGGAGCCTGCCTCAACTAATGAAAAACTGTTTTTT.

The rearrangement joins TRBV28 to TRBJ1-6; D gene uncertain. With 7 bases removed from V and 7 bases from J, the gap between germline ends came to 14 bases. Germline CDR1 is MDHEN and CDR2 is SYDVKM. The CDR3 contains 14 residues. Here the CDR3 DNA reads TGTGCCAGCAAAGGCCCGTGGGCGAATTCACCCCTCCACTTT. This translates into CASKGPWANSPLHF.

CDR3 sequence (DNA): TGTGCCAGCAGCATAAAACAGGGGCCGTCCTATGGCTACACCTTC. As protein: CASSIKQGPSYGYTF. The chain uses TRBV5-4 and TRBJ1-2; 7 bases align to TRBD1. Losses at the gene ends were 4 bases for V and 4 bases for J; bases not matched to a gene: 10. The CDR3 extends over 15 amino acids. CDR1 and CDR2 from the germline V gene are SGHNT and YYREEE (reference sequence).